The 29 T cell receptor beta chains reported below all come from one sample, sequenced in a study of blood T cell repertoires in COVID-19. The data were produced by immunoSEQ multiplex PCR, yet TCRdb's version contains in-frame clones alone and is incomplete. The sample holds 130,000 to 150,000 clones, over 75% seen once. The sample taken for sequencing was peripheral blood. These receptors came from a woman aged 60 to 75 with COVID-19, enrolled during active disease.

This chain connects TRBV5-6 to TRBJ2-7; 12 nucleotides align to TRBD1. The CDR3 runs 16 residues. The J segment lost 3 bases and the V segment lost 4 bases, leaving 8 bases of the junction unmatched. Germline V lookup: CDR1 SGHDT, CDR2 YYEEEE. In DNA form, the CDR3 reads TGTGCCAGCAGCCCAGGGACAGGGGGCCTCCACTACGAGCAGTACTTC. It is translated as CASSPGTGGLHYEQYF.

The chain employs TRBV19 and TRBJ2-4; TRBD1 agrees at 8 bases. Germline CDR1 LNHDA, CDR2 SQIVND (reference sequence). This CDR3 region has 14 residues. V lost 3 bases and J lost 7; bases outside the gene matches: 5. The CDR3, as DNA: TGTGCCAGTAGTATTCCGGGACAGGCCAACATTCAGTACTTC. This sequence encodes CASSIPGQANIQYF.

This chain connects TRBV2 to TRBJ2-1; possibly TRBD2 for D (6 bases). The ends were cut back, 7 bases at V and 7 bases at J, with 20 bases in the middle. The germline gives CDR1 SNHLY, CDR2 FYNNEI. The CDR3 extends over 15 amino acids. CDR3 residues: CASILHWGDRNEQFF. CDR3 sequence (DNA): TGTGCCAGCATTCTGCATTGGGGGGATCGTAATGAGCAGTTCTTC.

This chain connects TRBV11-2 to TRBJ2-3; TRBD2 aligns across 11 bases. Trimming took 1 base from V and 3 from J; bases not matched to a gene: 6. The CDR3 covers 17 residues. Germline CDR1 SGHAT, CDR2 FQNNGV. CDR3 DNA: TGTGCCAGCAGCTTAGTGGTAGCGGGGGGGCCAACAGATACGCAGTATTTT. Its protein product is CASSLVVAGGPTDTQYF.

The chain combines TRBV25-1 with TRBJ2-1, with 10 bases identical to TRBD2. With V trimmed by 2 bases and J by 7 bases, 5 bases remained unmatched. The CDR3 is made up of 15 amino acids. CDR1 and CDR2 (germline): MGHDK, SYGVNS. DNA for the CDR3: TGTGCCAGCAGTGAAAGGATTAGCGGGGGGAATGAGCAGTTCTTC. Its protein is CASSERISGGNEQFF.

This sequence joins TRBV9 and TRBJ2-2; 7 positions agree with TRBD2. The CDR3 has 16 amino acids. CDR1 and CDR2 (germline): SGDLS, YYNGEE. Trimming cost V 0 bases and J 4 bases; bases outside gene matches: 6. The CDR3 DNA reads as TGTGCCAGCAGCGTAGAGGGAGGGCTCTTCACCGGGGAGCTGTTTTTT. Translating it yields CASSVEGGLFTGELFF.

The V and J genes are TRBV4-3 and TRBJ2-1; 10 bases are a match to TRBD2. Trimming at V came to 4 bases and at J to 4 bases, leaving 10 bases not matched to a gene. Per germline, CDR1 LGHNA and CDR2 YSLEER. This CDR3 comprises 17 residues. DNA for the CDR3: TGCGCCAGCAGCCTAAACTTAGCGGGGGGCCTTTACAATGAGCAGTTCTTC. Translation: CASSLNLAGGLYNEQFF.

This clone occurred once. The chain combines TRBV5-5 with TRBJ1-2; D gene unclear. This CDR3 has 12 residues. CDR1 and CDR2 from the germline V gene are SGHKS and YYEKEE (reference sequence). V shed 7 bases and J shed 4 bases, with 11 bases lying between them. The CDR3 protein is CASAQQAYGYTF. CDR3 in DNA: TGTGCCAGCGCACAGCAAGCCTATGGCTACACCTTC. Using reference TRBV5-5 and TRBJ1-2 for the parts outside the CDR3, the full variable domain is DAGVTQSPTHLIKTRGQQVTLRCSPISGHKSVSWYQQVLGQGPQFIFQYYEKEERGRGNFPDRFSARQFPNYSSELNVNALLLGDSALYLCASAQQAYGYTFGSGTRLTVV.

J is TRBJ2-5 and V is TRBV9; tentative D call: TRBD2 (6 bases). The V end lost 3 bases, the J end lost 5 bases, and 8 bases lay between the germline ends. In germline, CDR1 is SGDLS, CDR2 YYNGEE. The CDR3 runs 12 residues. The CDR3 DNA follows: TGTGCCAGCAGCGGTCTAGCGGAGACCCAGTACTTC. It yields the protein CASSGLAETQYF.

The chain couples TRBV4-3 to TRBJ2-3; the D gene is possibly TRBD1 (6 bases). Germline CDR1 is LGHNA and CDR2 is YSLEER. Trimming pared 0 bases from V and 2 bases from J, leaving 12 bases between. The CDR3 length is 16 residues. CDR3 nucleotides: TGCGCCAGCAGCCAAGAAGACAGGTTTCCCACAGATACGCAGTATTTT. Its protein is CASSQEDRFPTDTQYF.

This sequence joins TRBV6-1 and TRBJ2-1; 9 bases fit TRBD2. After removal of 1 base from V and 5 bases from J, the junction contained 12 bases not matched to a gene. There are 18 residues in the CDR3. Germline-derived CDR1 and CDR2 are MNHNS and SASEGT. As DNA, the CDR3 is TGTGCCAGCAGTGAAGAGTTCTTGCGGGGGGGTTCCAACAATGAGCAGTTCTTC. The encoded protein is CASSEEFLRGGSNNEQFF.

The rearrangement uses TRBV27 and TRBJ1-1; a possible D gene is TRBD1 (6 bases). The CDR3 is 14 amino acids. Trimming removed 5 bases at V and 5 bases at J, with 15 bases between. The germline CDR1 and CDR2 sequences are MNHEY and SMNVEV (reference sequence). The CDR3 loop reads CASSPTGRGTEAFF. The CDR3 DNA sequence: TGTGCCAGCAGTCCTACAGGGAGGGGGACTGAAGCTTTCTTT.

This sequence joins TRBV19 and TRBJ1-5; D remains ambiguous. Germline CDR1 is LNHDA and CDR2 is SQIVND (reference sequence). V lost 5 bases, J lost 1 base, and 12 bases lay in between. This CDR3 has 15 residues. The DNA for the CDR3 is TGTGCCAGTAGTTTAGTAGACAAGAGCAATCAGCCCCAGCATTTT. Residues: CASSLVDKSNQPQHF.

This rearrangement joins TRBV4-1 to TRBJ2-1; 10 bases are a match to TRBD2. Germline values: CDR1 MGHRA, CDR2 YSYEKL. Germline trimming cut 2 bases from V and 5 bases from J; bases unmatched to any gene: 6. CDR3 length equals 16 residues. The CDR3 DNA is TGCGCCAGCAGCCAACAAGTAGCGGGGGGCCACAATGAGCAGTTCTTC. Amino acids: CASSQQVAGGHNEQFF.

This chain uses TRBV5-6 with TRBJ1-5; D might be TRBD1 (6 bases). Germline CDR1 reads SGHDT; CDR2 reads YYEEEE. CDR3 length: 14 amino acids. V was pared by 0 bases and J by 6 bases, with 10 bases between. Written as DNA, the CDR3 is TGTGCCAGCAGCTTGGGACAGGAAGGTCAGCCCCAGCATTTT. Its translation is CASSLGQEGQPQHF.

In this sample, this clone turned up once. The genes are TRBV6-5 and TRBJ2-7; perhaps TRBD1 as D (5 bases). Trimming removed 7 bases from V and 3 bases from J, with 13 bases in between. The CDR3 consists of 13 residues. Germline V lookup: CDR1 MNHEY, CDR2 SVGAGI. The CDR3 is CASTKGVFYEQYF. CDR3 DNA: TGTGCCAGCACCAAAGGGGTTTTCTACGAGCAGTACTTC.

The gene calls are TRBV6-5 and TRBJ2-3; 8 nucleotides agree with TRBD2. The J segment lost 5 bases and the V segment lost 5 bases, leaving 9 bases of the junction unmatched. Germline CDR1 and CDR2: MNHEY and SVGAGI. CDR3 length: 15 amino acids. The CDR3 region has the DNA TGTGCCAGCAGTAGATCCGGGGGGGTGGGAGATACGCAGTATTTT. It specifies CASSRSGGVGDTQYF.

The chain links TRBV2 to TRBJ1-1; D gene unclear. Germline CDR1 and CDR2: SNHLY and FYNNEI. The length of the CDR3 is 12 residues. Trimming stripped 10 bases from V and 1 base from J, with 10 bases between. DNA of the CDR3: TGTGCCATCGGACGGGAGAACACTGAAGCTTTCTTT. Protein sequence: CAIGRENTEAFF.

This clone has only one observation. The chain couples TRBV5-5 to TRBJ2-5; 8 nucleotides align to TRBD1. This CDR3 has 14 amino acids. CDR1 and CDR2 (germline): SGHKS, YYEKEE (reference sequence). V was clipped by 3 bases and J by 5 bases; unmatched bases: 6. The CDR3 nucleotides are TGTGCCAGCAGCTCGGACAGGGCGGTTGAGACCCAGTACTTC. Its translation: CASSSDRAVETQYF.

The CDR3, as DNA: TGTGCCAACGTCGGGATGGCAAAAAACATTCAGTACTTC. It yields the protein CANVGMAKNIQYF. This chain joins TRBV2 and TRBJ2-4; tentatively, D is TRBD2 (5 bases). V dropped 10 bases and J dropped 4 bases, with 14 bases sitting between them. CDR1 is SNHLY, CDR2 FYNNEI, per germline. The CDR3 consists of 13 residues.

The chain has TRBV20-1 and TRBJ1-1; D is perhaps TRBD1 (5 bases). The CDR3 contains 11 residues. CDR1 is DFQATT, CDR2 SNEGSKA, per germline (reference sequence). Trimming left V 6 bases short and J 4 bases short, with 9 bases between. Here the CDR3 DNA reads TGCAGTGCGGCAGGGCTCACTGAAGCTTTCTTT. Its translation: CSAAGLTEAFF.

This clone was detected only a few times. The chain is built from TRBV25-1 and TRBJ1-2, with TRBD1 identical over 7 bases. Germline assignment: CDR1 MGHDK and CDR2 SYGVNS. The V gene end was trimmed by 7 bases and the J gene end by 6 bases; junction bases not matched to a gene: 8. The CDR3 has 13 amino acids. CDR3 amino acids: CASTRQGLDGYTF. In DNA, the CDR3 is TGTGCCAGCACCCGACAGGGACTGGATGGCTACACCTTC.

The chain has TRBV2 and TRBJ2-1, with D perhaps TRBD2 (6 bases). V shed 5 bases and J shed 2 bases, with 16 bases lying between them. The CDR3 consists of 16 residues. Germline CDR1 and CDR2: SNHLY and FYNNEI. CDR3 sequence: CASSSGTPGPYNEQFF. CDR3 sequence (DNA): TGTGCCAGCAGTTCTGGGACTCCCGGACCCTACAATGAGCAGTTCTTC.

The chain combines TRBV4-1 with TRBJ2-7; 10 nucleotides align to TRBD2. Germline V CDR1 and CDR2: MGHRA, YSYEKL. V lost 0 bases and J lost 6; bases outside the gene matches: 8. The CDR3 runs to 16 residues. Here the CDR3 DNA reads TGCGCCAGCAGCCAAGATCCCCCCACTAGCGGGGTCGAGCAGTACTTC. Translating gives CASSQDPPTSGVEQYF.

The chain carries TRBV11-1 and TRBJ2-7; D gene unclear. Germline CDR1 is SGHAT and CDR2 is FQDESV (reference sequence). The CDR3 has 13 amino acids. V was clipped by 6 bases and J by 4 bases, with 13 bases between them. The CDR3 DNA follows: TGTGCCAGCAGTTATGGTTCGGTTTACGAGCAGTACTTC. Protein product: CASSYGSVYEQYF.

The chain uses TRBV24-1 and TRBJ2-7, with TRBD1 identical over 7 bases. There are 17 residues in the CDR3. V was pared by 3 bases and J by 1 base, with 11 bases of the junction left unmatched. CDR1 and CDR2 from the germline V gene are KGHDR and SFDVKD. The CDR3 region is CATSDRPSTTGSYEQYF. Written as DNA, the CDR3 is TGTGCCACCAGTGATCGACCCTCAACGACAGGGTCCTACGAGCAGTACTTC.

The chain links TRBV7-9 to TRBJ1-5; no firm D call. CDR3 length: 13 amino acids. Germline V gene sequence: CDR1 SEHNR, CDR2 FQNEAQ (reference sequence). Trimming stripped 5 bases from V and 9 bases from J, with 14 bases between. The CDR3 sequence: CASSGLPPGPQHF. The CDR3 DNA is TGTGCCAGCAGCGGGCTCCCTCCTGGGCCCCAGCATTTT.

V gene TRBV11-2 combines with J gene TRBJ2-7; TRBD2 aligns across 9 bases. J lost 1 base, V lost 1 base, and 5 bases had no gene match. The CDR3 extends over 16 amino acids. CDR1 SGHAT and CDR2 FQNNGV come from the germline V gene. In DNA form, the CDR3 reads TGTGCCAGCAGCTTAGTTTGGCGGGGGGGATCCTACGAGCAGTACTTC. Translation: CASSLVWRGGSYEQYF.

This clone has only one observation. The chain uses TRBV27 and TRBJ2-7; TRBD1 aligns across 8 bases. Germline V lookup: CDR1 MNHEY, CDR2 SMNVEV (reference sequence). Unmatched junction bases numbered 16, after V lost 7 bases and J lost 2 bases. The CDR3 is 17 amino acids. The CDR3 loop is CASTSGYRQGPPYEQYF. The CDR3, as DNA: TGTGCCAGCACCTCGGGGTATAGACAGGGGCCCCCCTACGAGCAGTACTTC.